This TCR beta chain was profiled in a study of cytomegalovirus exposure and HLA in healthy donors. Study-level results: Earlier analysis looked at TCR beta V segments, and most were productive about 87% or about 30% of the time. The authors later found HLA-associated TCR beta chains more clonally expanded than equally common others. Available immune exposure information covered CMV serostatus only.

A note on this clone: Antigen unknown.

This CDR3 contains 17 residues. V dropped 0 bases and J dropped 6 bases, with 17 bases sitting between them. The PCR ran on 60 Vbeta and 13 Jbeta primers. Assay used: immunoSEQ multiplex PCR; TCRdb lists only in-frame clones, some missing. The sample holds approximately 120,000 clones. The chain recombines TRBV23-1 with TRBJ2-2; TRBD1 might be the D (6 bases). TRBV23-1 is an ORF; its function is uncertain. Sequenced: PBMCs. The receptor was derived from a man aged 25-45 years in good health and CMV-seronegative. The CDR3 nucleotides are TGCGCCAGCAGTCAATCGCAGGGGACCTGTTTCGCCGGGGAGCTGTTTTTT. Encoded protein: CASSQSQGTCFAGELFF.